One sample yielded the 25 T cell receptor beta chains listed below, sequenced in a study of regulatory T cells in long-lasting Graves disease (dated by TCRdb to the early 2020s). The time point label here, explained by the study, means: newly diagnosed GD, antithyroid drugs for less than 3 months. RNA was extracted from PBMCs in TRIzol for both TCR sequencing and RNA sequencing. The method behind the library was multiplex PCR. The sample was run on an Illumina HiSeq 4000. TCR beta libraries were built with iRepertoire HTBI primers and Arm-PCR amplification of CDR3 regions. TCRdb trimmed public reads at Q25 via fastp, called clones via MiXCR and kept in-frame beta chains. Each record represents a unique CDR3 protein, reported with the most common genes and DNA among its rows. The sample includes approximately 350,000 distinct CDR3 sequences, with around 15% observed a single time. The top ten clones comprise 25% to 30% of the sample.

These records were also assigned to another study, of T cells in Graves' hyperthyroidism and ophthalmopathy.

Here the sequenced sample was peripheral blood mononuclear cells (PBMCs), taken at new diagnosis, from a patient treated with antithyroid drugs. The receptors were sampled from a man aged 35 to 55 with Graves disease. Donor details come from another sample of the same person, matched by shared clones.

This clonotype was recorded at least ten times. The rearrangement links TRBV7-3 to TRBJ2-3, with D perhaps given as TRBD1 or TRBD2 (6 bases each). Germline CDR1 reads SGHTA; CDR2 reads FQGTGA. The CDR3 spans 15 residues. V gave up 2 bases and J gave up 10 bases, with 19 bases separating them. CDR3 sequence: CASSLGTGPWGAQYF. CDR3 DNA: TGTGCCAGCAGCTTAGGAACAGGGCCCTGGGGGGCGCAGTATTTT.

The J gene is TRBJ2-7, the V gene TRBV27; 7 bases map to TRBD1. Germline CDR1 and CDR2: MNHEY and SMNVEV (reference sequence). The CDR3 contains 15 residues. J was trimmed by 2 bases and V by 5 bases; bases with no gene match: 9. The CDR3 sequence is CASSGRTGATYEQYF. The DNA for the CDR3 is TGTGCCAGCAGTGGTCGGACAGGCGCTACCTACGAGCAGTACTTC.

This rearrangement joins TRBV5-1 to TRBJ2-3, with D perhaps TRBD1 (6 bases). CDR3 length: 16 residues. Trimming shortened V by 3 bases and J by 6 bases, and 20 bases separated the two germline ends. Germline CDR1 and CDR2: SGHRS and YFSETQ. CDR3 nucleotides: TGCGCCAGCAGCTGGCACCGGGACATTACCCCGGATACGCAGTATTTT. Translation: CASSWHRDITPDTQYF.

The V gene is TRBV4-3, the J gene TRBJ2-5; no definite D call. The CDR3 runs 12 residues. Germline V lookup: CDR1 LGHNA, CDR2 YSLEER. Trimming removed 0 bases at V and 7 bases at J, with 6 bases between. CDR3 residues: CASSQDSATQYF. CDR3 DNA sequence: TGCGCCAGCAGCCAAGATTCAGCGACCCAGTACTTC.

This clonotype occurred many times. V usage is TRBV20-1 and J usage is TRBJ1-4; D unclear. Germline V lookup: CDR1 DFQATT, CDR2 SNEGSKA (reference sequence). This CDR3 is built from 14 residues. Between the trimmed V and J ends, which lost 4 bases and 8 bases, there was a span of 17 bases. The CDR3, as DNA: TGCAGTGCTACTTTGTTCGGACGTAGGGAAAAACTGTTTTTT. Its translation: CSATLFGRREKLFF.

This clonotype was found a few times. The chain has TRBV28 and TRBJ2-6; the D gene is possibly TRBD1 (6 bases). There are 17 residues in the CDR3. V lost 2 bases to trimming and J lost 0 bases, with 11 bases between them. CDR1 and CDR2 from the germline V gene are MDHEN and SYDVKM. The CDR3 spells CASSLDRRRSGANVLTF. The DNA of the CDR3 is TGTGCCAGCAGTTTAGACAGGAGACGCTCTGGGGCCAACGTCCTGACTTTC.

This chain uses TRBV20-1 with TRBJ2-2, with a tentative D call TRBD1 (6 bases). There are 13 residues in the CDR3. CDR1 is DFQATT, CDR2 SNEGSKA, per germline (reference sequence). V lost 6 bases to trimming and J lost 6 bases, with 14 bases between them. CDR3 DNA sequence: TGCAGTGCCGGAGAGGCAGGGGCCGGGGAGCTGTTTTTT. Residues: CSAGEAGAGELFF.

The rearrangement joins TRBV4-1 to TRBJ1-4, with D unresolved. This CDR3 is 16 amino acids long. The V and J ends lost 2 bases and 2 bases respectively, with 12 bases between them. Germline CDR1 MGHRA, CDR2 YSYEKL. The CDR3 protein is CASSQRGSATNEKLFF. CDR3 coding DNA: TGCGCCAGCAGCCAACGGGGATCCGCTACTAATGAAAAACTGTTTTTT.

The chain joins TRBV28 to TRBJ1-1; D is undetermined. Germline assignment: CDR1 MDHEN and CDR2 SYDVKM. CDR3 length: 15 residues. The V end was cut by 8 bases, the J end by 0 bases, with 16 bases between. For the CDR3, the DNA is TGTGCCAGCGATCGGATAGACCGCGTGAACACTGAAGCTTTCTTT. Amino acids: CASDRIDRVNTEAFF.

This clonotype has a count of ten or more. The chain couples TRBV6-1 to TRBJ1-5, with 7 bases fitting TRBD1. The length of the CDR3 is 16 residues. With V trimmed by 5 bases and J by 3 bases, 10 bases remained unmatched. The germline CDR1 and CDR2 sequences are MNHNS and SASEGT. The CDR3 coding sequence is TGTGCCAGCAGTCTCACCTGGGACAGTCTCAATCAGCCCCAGCATTTT. It specifies CASSLTWDSLNQPQHF.

J is TRBJ2-7 and V is TRBV7-8; TRBD2 matches at 7 bases. V was pared by 2 bases and J by 2 bases, with 3 bases of the junction left unmatched. Germline V gene lookup returns CDR1 SGHVS and CDR2 FQNEAQ. CDR3 length: 14 residues. The DNA for the CDR3 is TGTGCCAGCAGCTTAAAGGGACTAACCTACGAGCAGTACTTC. Residues: CASSLKGLTYEQYF.

A few counts support this clonotype. The chain has TRBV29-1 and TRBJ2-3; 9 bases match TRBD1. This CDR3 spans 16 amino acids. Germline V gene data show CDR1 as SQVTM and CDR2 as ANQGSEA. Trimming removed 4 bases from V and 5 bases from J; junction bases left unmatched: 13. CDR3: CSVGGRQGGFLDTQYF. The CDR3 nucleotides read TGCAGCGTTGGAGGGCGACAGGGGGGTTTCTTAGATACGCAGTATTTT.

This clonotype was observed a single time. The rearrangement links TRBV11-2 to TRBJ2-5; no reliable D call. Trimming removed 5 bases at V and 4 bases at J, with 11 bases between. This CDR3 has 13 amino acids. Germline loops: CDR1 SGHAT, CDR2 FQNNGV. As DNA, the CDR3 is TGTGCCAGCAGCCCCGGTGTAGCAGAGACCCAGTACTTC. Its protein product is CASSPGVAETQYF.

This clonotype came up many times. The rearrangement links TRBV19 to TRBJ1-5; D remains ambiguous. Trimming left V 3 bases short and J 4 bases short, with 13 bases between. The CDR3 consists of 15 residues. Germline CDR1 is LNHDA and CDR2 is SQIVND (reference sequence). The CDR3 coding sequence is TGTGCCAGTAGTATTTTCAGCCCCCAAAATCAGCCCCAGCATTTT. Amino acids: CASSIFSPQNQPQHF.

There are a few counts of this clonotype. The chain joins TRBV3-1 to TRBJ2-3, with D possibly being TRBD1 or TRBD2 (7 bases each). V was trimmed by 5 bases and J by 5 bases, leaving 17 bases between them. The CDR3 extends over 15 amino acids. Germline V lookup: CDR1 LGHDT, CDR2 YNNKEL (reference sequence). In DNA, the CDR3 is TGTGCCAGCAGCTCGACAGGGAGGGTCAGAGATACGCAGTATTTT. Translated, it gives CASSSTGRVRDTQYF.

This clonotype was observed many times. This rearrangement joins TRBV24-1 to TRBJ2-3; D remains unclear. This CDR3 comprises 12 residues. V was pared by 7 bases and J by 0 bases, with 4 bases between. Germline V CDR1 and CDR2: KGHDR, SFDVKD. This chain's CDR3 is CATRGSTDTQYF. The CDR3 nucleotides read TGTGCCACCAGAGGAAGCACAGATACGCAGTATTTT.

In DNA form, the CDR3 reads TGTGCCACCAGTGATGCGCGCTGGACAGGGGGCCCCGGGGAGCTGTTTTTT. This gives the protein CATSDARWTGGPGELFF. The chain links TRBV24-1 to TRBJ2-2; 11 bases agree with TRBD1. Per the germline V gene, CDR1 is KGHDR and CDR2 is SFDVKD. Losses at the gene ends were 3 bases for V and 6 bases for J; bases not matched to a gene: 8. This CDR3 has 17 amino acids.

This clonotype turned up a few times. The chain recombines TRBV6-5 with TRBJ2-1, with 14 positions matching TRBD2. This CDR3 comprises 17 residues. The junction had 3 bases not matched to a gene; V was cut back by 3 bases and J by 2 bases. From germline, CDR1 is MNHEY and CDR2 SVGAGI. DNA of the CDR3: TGTGCCAGCAGTTATAGGGGACTAGCGGGGGCCTACAATGAGCAGTTCTTC. Its translation is CASSYRGLAGAYNEQFF.

V gene TRBV29-1 combines with J gene TRBJ1-4; D unresolved. V lost 6 bases, J lost 1 base, and 12 bases lay in between. The CDR3 has 14 residues. Per germline, CDR1 SQVTM and CDR2 ANQGSEA. The DNA for the CDR3 is TGCAGCGTGTGGCCGGGCCTAACTAATGAAAAACTGTTTTTT. It is translated as CSVWPGLTNEKLFF.

This clonotype was picked up a small number of times. The J gene is TRBJ2-2, the V gene TRBV7-3; no definite D call. Trimming took 5 bases from V and 4 from J, leaving 11 bases between them. From germline, CDR1 is SGHTA and CDR2 FQGTGA. CDR3 length: 14 amino acids. The CDR3 region has the DNA TGTGCCAGCAGCGGGCAGGCGTCCACCGGGGAGCTGTTTTTT. Its protein is CASSGQASTGELFF.

V and J are TRBV7-9 and TRBJ1-1; D not certain. V shed 2 bases and J shed 5 bases, with 9 bases lying between them. Germline V gene sequence: CDR1 SEHNR, CDR2 FQNEAQ (reference sequence). The CDR3 has 13 amino acids. The CDR3 loop is CASSLQEGTEAFF. DNA of the CDR3: TGTGCCAGCAGCTTACAGGAGGGTACTGAAGCTTTCTTT.

The CDR3 coding sequence is TGTGCCAGTAGTATTTCCGGGGAGCTGTTTTTT. Its protein is CASSISGELFF. The chain is built from TRBV19 and TRBJ2-2, with D hard to call. This CDR3 region has 11 residues. V lost 3 bases to trimming and J lost 6 bases, with 2 bases between them. Germline V CDR1 and CDR2: LNHDA, SQIVND (reference sequence).

This clonotype was observed many times. The rearrangement links TRBV2 to TRBJ1-4; no clear D gene. Deletions cut 0 bases from V and 8 bases from J, with 10 bases between. The CDR3 is made up of 14 amino acids. Per germline, CDR1 SNHLY and CDR2 FYNNEI. The CDR3 reads CASSEAVPGEKLFF. The CDR3 DNA reads TGTGCCAGCAGTGAAGCGGTTCCGGGAGAAAAACTGTTTTTT.

This sequence joins TRBV4-1 and TRBJ1-5; 9 bases are a match to TRBD1. The V gene end was trimmed by 5 bases and the J gene end by 8 bases; junction bases not matched to a gene: 10. The CDR3 covers 15 residues. The V gene's germline CDR1 is MGHRA and CDR2 YSYEKL. The CDR3 sequence: CASSSGQGGLKPQHF. In DNA form, the CDR3 reads TGCGCCAGCAGCTCGGGACAGGGTGGTTTAAAGCCCCAGCATTTT.

This clonotype came up many times. This sequence joins TRBV20-1 and TRBJ1-2; D gene ambiguous. The length of the CDR3 is 13 residues. Germline loops: CDR1 DFQATT, CDR2 SNEGSKA (reference sequence). V was pared by 3 bases and J by 2 bases, with 10 bases between. The CDR3 sequence is CSASEQTNYGYTF. The CDR3 DNA follows: TGCAGTGCTAGCGAACAGACGAACTATGGCTACACCTTC.